This T cell receptor (beta chain) was documented in a study of blood T cell repertoires in COVID-19. Study-wide context: Donors in the United States, Italy and Spain gave samples during acute or convalescent COVID-19. In each case, the material was cDNA or gDNA derived from T cells, B-cell-depleted T cells, or PBMCs.

Germline values: CDR1 MDHEN, CDR2 SYDVKM. The junction had 10 bases not matched to a gene; V was cut back by 2 bases and J by 2 bases. This CDR3 region has 17 residues. Under the authors' procedure: Reference gene primer amplification yielded estimated nucleated cell counts. Method: immunoSEQ multiplex PCR; TCRdb's copy keeps in-frame clones and lacks some. That table gives V, J and clone size, and the DNA gave D and trimming. The sample holds roughly 40,000 clones, about 88% seen once. The clonotype comes from a human donor in a cohort sampled during active COVID-19. The material sequenced was peripheral blood. The chain links TRBV28 to TRBJ1-1; 8 bases fit TRBD1. CDR3 sequence reads: CASSLRTTGVINTEAFF. As DNA, the CDR3 is TGTGCCAGCAGTTTACGGACGACAGGGGTAATAAACACTGAAGCTTTCTTT. Looking up the rest from reference TRBV28 and TRBJ1-1 gives the full variable domain: DVKVTQSSRYLVKRTGEKVFLECVQDMDHENMFWYRQDPGLGLRLIYFSYDVKMKEKGDIPEGYSVSREKKERFSLILESASTNQTSMYLCASSLRTTGVINTEAFFGQGTRLTVV.